Below are 32 T cell receptor beta chains sequenced from a single sample in a study of breast tumors, draining lymph nodes, adjacent tissues. TCRdb used MiXCR to reprocess the multiplex PCR reads, holding one entry per CDR3 protein. The profile shows 66,000 or so distinct CDR3 sequences, roughly two fifths of them singletons. The sample consisted of breast tumor tissue. These receptors came from a female donor with breast cancer. Some clones in this sample may be carry-over from other donors' samples.

The table lists this clonotype with many counts. A read error may explain this, as a much larger clone is one base away. This rearrangement joins TRBV7-8 to TRBJ1-2, with D uncertain. The germline V gene has CDR1 SGHVS and CDR2 FQNEAQ. The CDR3 runs to 15 residues. CDR3 nucleotides: TGTGCCAGCAGCTTAGGGGGTAGCGTGGCCTATGGCTACCCCTTC. Translation: CASSLGGSVAYGYPF. The whole variable domain, remainder taken from reference TRBV7-8 and TRBJ1-2, is GAGVSQSPRYKVAKRGQDVALRCDPISGHVSLFWYQQALGQGPEFLTYFQNEAQLDKSGLPSDRFFAERPEGSVSTLKIQRTQQEDSAVYLCASSLGGSVAYGYPFGSGTRLTVV.

Ten or more counts support this clonotype. The gene calls are TRBV24-1 and TRBJ2-3, with 7 nucleotides matching TRBD1. The CDR3 is made up of 15 amino acids. CDR1 KGHDR and CDR2 SFDVKD come from the germline V gene. V was pared by 3 bases and J by 2 bases, with 4 bases of the junction left unmatched. CDR3 nucleotide sequence: TGTGCCACCAGTGATGGACAGGAGCCCACAGATACGCAGTATTTT. Amino acid sequence: CATSDGQEPTDTQYF.

This clonotype has ten or more counts. The V gene is TRBV18, the J gene TRBJ2-2, with 9 bases fitting TRBD1. This CDR3 is built from 15 residues. Germline V lookup: CDR1 KGHSH, CDR2 LQKENI. V was pared by 5 bases and J by 6 bases, with 7 bases of the junction left unmatched. The CDR3 DNA reads as TGTGCCAGCTCATCAGACAGGGGGACGGCCGGGGAGCTGTTTTTT. Translating it yields CASSSDRGTAGELFF.

Judged by abundance, this clonotype is medium-sized (0.01 to 0.1%). The chain combines TRBV11-2 with TRBJ2-7; either TRBD1 or TRBD2 may supply D (6 bases each). Germline loops: CDR1 SGHAT, CDR2 FQNNGV. Trimming pared 2 bases from V and 0 bases from J, leaving 20 bases between. This CDR3 comprises 18 residues. This chain's CDR3 is CASSLLGGKDRSSYEQYF. CDR3 bases: TGTGCCAGCAGCTTACTGGGGGGAAAAGACAGGAGCTCCTACGAGCAGTACTTC.

This clonotype occurred many times. The rearrangement joins TRBV9 to TRBJ2-1; a weak D match, TRBD1 (6 bases). The CDR3 spans 14 residues. V shed 6 bases and J shed 7 bases, with 17 bases lying between them. Germline lookup yields CDR1 SGDLS and CDR2 YYNGEE. CDR3 sequence (DNA): TGTGCCAGCACCCCCGAACCCAGGGGAAATGAGCAGTTCTTC. Translation gives CASTPEPRGNEQFF.

J is TRBJ2-7 and V is TRBV7-2, with D possibly being TRBD2 (7 bases). The CDR3 is 15 amino acids. Trimming took off 3 bases at V and 7 bases at J, with 19 bases between the two ends. CDR1 and CDR2 from the germline V gene are SGHTA and FQGNSA. CDR3 in amino acids: CASSFDGGLRREQYF. In DNA form, the CDR3 reads TGTGCCAGCAGCTTTGACGGGGGGCTACGTCGGGAGCAGTACTTC.

V is TRBV2 and J is TRBJ1-4; D perhaps matches TRBD1 (6 bases). Trimming pared 0 bases from V and 5 bases from J, leaving 10 bases between. Germline V gene data show CDR1 as SNHLY and CDR2 as FYNNEI. The CDR3 runs to 15 residues. CDR3 DNA: TGTGCCAGCAGTGAAGCTAACAGGGCCAATGAAAAACTGTTTTTT. Translating it yields CASSEANRANEKLFF.

This rearrangement joins TRBV29-1 to TRBJ1-4; 12 bases match TRBD1. The CDR3 runs to 15 residues. V dropped 6 bases and J dropped 5; count of bases not matched to a gene: 7. CDR1 and CDR2 (germline): SQVTM, ANQGSEA. The CDR3: CSVMTGTGGNEKLFF. The DNA for the CDR3 is TGCAGCGTAATGACCGGGACAGGGGGCAATGAAAAACTGTTTTTT.

This clonotype was seen repeatedly, ten times or more. This chain links TRBV7-2 with TRBJ2-1; TRBD1 matches 8 bases. Germline-derived CDR1 and CDR2 are SGHTA and FQGNSA. V lost 5 bases to trimming and J lost 0 bases; unmatched junction nucleotides: 3. The CDR3 is 15 amino acids. CDR3 loop: CASSTDRGSYNEQFF. The CDR3 nucleotides are TGTGCCAGCAGCACTGACAGGGGCTCCTACAATGAGCAGTTCTTC.

This clonotype was detected many times. The V call is TRBV19, the J call TRBJ2-1, with D maybe TRBD2 (6 bases). Germline values: CDR1 LNHDA, CDR2 SQIVND (reference sequence). CDR3 length: 14 amino acids. V was clipped by 1 base and J by 6 bases, with 10 bases between them. CDR3 loop: CASSIVVGGNEQFF. Here the CDR3 DNA reads TGTGCCAGTAGTATAGTTGTGGGGGGCAATGAGCAGTTCTTC.

Of note for this clonotype: At one of its ends the junction is not consistent with the germline gene, which may arise from a read error. The chain employs TRBV11-1 and TRBJ2-1, with D possibly matching TRBD2 (5 bases). The CDR3 length is 14 residues. CDR1 is SGHAT, CDR2 FQDESV, per germline (reference sequence). The CDR3 protein is CASSWPLISGELFF. The CDR3 nucleotides are TGTGCCAGCAGCTGGCCCCTGATATCCGGGGAGCTGTTCTTC.

The chain employs TRBV29-1 and TRBJ2-7; 7 bases line up with TRBD1. Germline V gene sequence: CDR1 SQVTM, CDR2 ANQGSEA. CDR3 size: 15 residues. V was pared by 7 bases and J by 1 base, with 13 bases of the junction left unmatched. DNA of the CDR3: TGCAGCGCTAGTACCGGGACAGAAGTATCCTACGAGCAGTACTTC. Translating gives CSASTGTEVSYEQYF.

As concerns this clonotype: At one end, the junction sequence differs from germline, possibly due to a read error. The chain recombines TRBV15 with TRBJ1-4, with D perhaps matching TRBD1 (6 bases). Germline V gives CDR1 LNHNV, CDR2 YYDKDF (reference sequence). This CDR3 is 16 amino acids long. The CDR3: CATSRIKQGYDEKPSF. The CDR3, as DNA: TGTGCCACCAGCAGAATCAAACAGGGATATGATGAAAAACCGTCTTTT.

This clonotype has at least ten counts. The chain is built from TRBV2 and TRBJ1-5, with no clear D. The CDR3 consists of 12 residues. The ends were cut back, 4 bases at V and 6 bases at J, with 7 bases in the middle. Per the germline V gene, CDR1 is SNHLY and CDR2 is FYNNEI. CDR3 in amino acids: CASSVWSQPQHF. In nucleotides, the CDR3 is TGTGCCAGCAGTGTTTGGAGTCAGCCCCAGCATTTT.

Worth noting for this clonotype: Mismatch with germline at one junction end may stem from a read error. The chain carries TRBV25-1 and TRBJ1-6; TRBD1 agrees at 9 bases. CDR3 length: 15 amino acids. The germline V gene has CDR1 MGHDK and CDR2 SYGVNS. The CDR3 DNA follows: TGTGCCAGCAGTTGGACAGGGGCGTATAATTCCCCCCTCCACTTT. Translated: CASSWTGAYNSPLHF.

The V call is TRBV2, the J call TRBJ2-7; D possibly corresponds to TRBD2 (7 bases). Germline V CDR1 and CDR2: SNHLY, FYNNEI. CDR3 size: 16 residues. Trimming removed 2 bases at V and 3 bases at J, with 17 bases between. The CDR3 DNA reads as TGTGCCAGCAGTGAAACGGTAGGCGGGGGCGACTACGAGCAGTACTTC. Translation: CASSETVGGGDYEQYF.

V gene TRBV4-2 combines with J gene TRBJ1-4, with no clear D. Germline CDR1 is LGHNA and CDR2 is YNFKEQ. V lost 1 base, J lost 3 bases, and 12 bases lay in between. The CDR3 has 16 residues. The CDR3 loop is CASSQAREEANEKLFF. The CDR3 bases are TGTGCCAGCAGCCAAGCCCGGGAGGAAGCTAATGAAAAACTGTTTTTT.

This clonotype was observed many times. The chain employs TRBV19 and TRBJ1-1; no definite D call. The CDR3 is made up of 14 amino acids. V lost 1 base and J lost 1, with 7 bases in between. CDR1 and CDR2 from the germline V gene are LNHDA and SQIVND (reference sequence). The CDR3 region has the DNA TGTGCCAGTAGTATAGGACCGGCGAACACTGAAGCTTTCTTT. The encoded protein is CASSIGPANTEAFF.

This clonotype was seen only once. This sequence joins TRBV5-6 and TRBJ1-4, with TRBD1 matching 7 bases. The V segment lost 3 bases and the J segment 8 bases; nucleotides outside the gene matches: 4. The CDR3 length is 13 residues. The V gene's germline CDR1 is SGHDT and CDR2 YYEEEE. The CDR3 loop is CASSWDRTEKLFF. DNA for the CDR3: TGTGCCAGCAGCTGGGACAGAACCGAAAAACTGTTTTTT.

In its sample, this clonotype was seen many times. The rearrangement uses TRBV15 and TRBJ1-2; TRBD1 matches at 8 bases. Germline assignment: CDR1 LNHNV and CDR2 YYDKDF (reference sequence). Trimming at V came to 5 bases and at J to 6 bases, leaving 23 bases not matched to a gene. This CDR3 region has 19 residues. CDR3 protein: CATSLVARQGAFLGDGYTF. The CDR3 DNA reads TGTGCCACCAGCTTAGTGGCCCGTCAGGGGGCTTTTCTTGGGGATGGCTACACCTTC.

CDR3 in amino acids: CASSLIAGELFF. CDR3 in DNA: TGTGCCAGCAGTTTAATAGCCGGGGAGCTGTTTTTT. The V and J genes are TRBV12-3 or TRBV12-4 and TRBJ2-2; D is unresolved. The CDR3 has 12 residues. Trimming left V 2 bases short and J 6 bases short, with 4 bases between.

This clonotype was counted at least ten times. A much bigger clone sits one base away, suggesting this may be a read error. The chain couples TRBV20-1 to TRBJ2-7; 11 nucleotides agree with TRBD1. V lost 6 bases, J lost 6 bases, and 10 bases stayed unmatched. This CDR3 has 14 amino acids. Germline V gene lookup returns CDR1 DFQATT and CDR2 SNEGSKA (reference sequence). CDR3 residues: CSANKRDRGAEQYF. In DNA form, the CDR3 reads TGCAGTGCAAATAAGCGGGACAGGGGGGCCGAGCAGTACTTC.

This clonotype was seen many times. The chain employs TRBV6-6 and TRBJ1-5; tentative D call: TRBD1 (6 bases). V gave up 6 bases and J gave up 4 bases, with 13 bases separating them. CDR1 and CDR2 from the germline V gene are MNHNY and SVGAGI (reference sequence). This CDR3 spans 14 amino acids. The CDR3 DNA reads TGTGCCAGCAGACGGACAGTTGAGAATCAGCCCCAGCATTTT. Translation gives CASRRTVENQPQHF.

Concerning this clonotype itself: Because it lacks the conserved phenylalanine or tryptophan at the end, this CDR3 is likely a read error. The limits of the CDR3 on the DNA are not certain, so only TCRdb's listed CDR3 is given. V and J are TRBV15 and TRBJ2-3; the table's D call TRBD2 went unverified against the DNA. The CDR3 spans 19 amino acids, including both terminal residues. Per the germline V gene, CDR1 is LNHNV and CDR2 is YYDKDF (reference sequence). CDR3 loop: CATSRWGLAGGPHTDTQYS.

This clonotype came up many times. V usage is TRBV20-1 and J usage is TRBJ2-1; the match to TRBD1 covers 9 bases. The germline V gene encodes CDR1 DFQATT and CDR2 SNEGSKA (reference sequence). This CDR3 comprises 14 residues. V shed 6 bases, J shed 6 bases, and the junction held 9 bases outside the gene matches. CDR3 sequence (DNA): TGCAGTGCCAAGGGACAGGGCGGTCGCAATGAGCAGTTCTTC. This encodes CSAKGQGGRNEQFF.

This clonotype was counted many times. The rearrangement joins TRBV19 to TRBJ2-3, with D perhaps being TRBD1 or TRBD2 (5 bases each). The CDR3 totals 15 residues. The V gene lost 7 bases and the J gene lost 0 bases, with 14 bases spanning the gap. Per germline, CDR1 LNHDA and CDR2 SQIVND (reference sequence). The CDR3 here is CASKVGTASTDTQYF. CDR3 DNA sequence: TGTGCCAGTAAAGTCGGGACGGCTAGCACAGATACGCAGTATTTT.

The rearrangement uses TRBV11-2 and TRBJ1-4; 9 bases map to TRBD1. V lost 1 base to trimming and J lost 7 bases; unmatched junction nucleotides: 7. The CDR3 runs 16 residues. Germline CDR1 is SGHAT and CDR2 is FQNNGV. The CDR3 here is CASSLGDRVGIEKLFF. The CDR3, as DNA: TGTGCCAGCAGCTTAGGGGACAGGGTGGGGATTGAAAAACTGTTTTTT.

This clonotype has only a few counts. The rearrangement links TRBV7-9 to TRBJ1-5; 10 nucleotides agree with TRBD1. J gave up 11 bases and V 6 bases, and 13 bases lay outside the gene matches. This CDR3 comprises 15 residues. CDR1 is SEHNR, CDR2 FQNEAQ, per germline (reference sequence). The CDR3 nucleotides read TGTGCCAGCAGTCAACCGACAGGGGGCGTAGAGACCCAGCATTTT. Translation gives CASSQPTGGVETQHF.

As for this clonotype: Because the CDR3 is missing its conserved closing phenylalanine or tryptophan, this is likely a read error. Because the CDR3's place on the DNA is in doubt, the DNA is left out and the CDR3 is given as listed by TCRdb. The V call is TRBV7-9, the J call TRBJ2-7; the D call of TRBD2 is as the table states it, not checked on the DNA. Ends included, the CDR3 has 11 residues. Germline V gene data show CDR1 as SEHNR and CDR2 as FQNEAQ (reference sequence). Here the CDR3 reads CASSSTSGGAI.

This clonotype was seen at least ten times. A much larger clone lies one base from this, so it may be a read error. The chain is built from TRBV5-8 and TRBJ1-6; weak D call: TRBD1 (6 bases). V was clipped by 2 bases and J by 13 bases, with 10 bases between them. From germline, CDR1 is SGHTS and CDR2 YDEGEE. The CDR3 is 12 residues long. CDR3 DNA sequence: TGTGCCAGCAGCTTCAGGGGAGCTCCCCTCCACTTT. Translating it yields CASSFRGAPLHF.

Points on this clonotype: One end of the junction varies from germline; a read error may be responsible. This chain connects TRBV19 to TRBJ2-2; 7 bases line up with TRBD1. The CDR3 has 15 amino acids. CDR1 is LNHDA and CDR2 is SQIVND in the germline V gene (reference sequence). The chain's CDR3 is CASSIRGGTAGELSF. The CDR3 coding sequence is TGTGCCAGTAGTATCAGAGGGGGCACGGCCGGGGAGCTGTCTTTT.

The sample holds many counts of this clonotype. V usage is TRBV5-6 and J usage is TRBJ2-3, with TRBD2 identical over 14 bases. Per the germline V gene, CDR1 is SGHDT and CDR2 is YYEEEE. This CDR3 has 17 residues. The junction had 5 bases not matched to a gene; V was cut back by 3 bases and J by 2 bases. This CDR3 reads CASSSGLAGAYTDTQYF. DNA of the CDR3: TGTGCCAGCAGCTCGGGACTAGCGGGGGCCTACACAGATACGCAGTATTTT.